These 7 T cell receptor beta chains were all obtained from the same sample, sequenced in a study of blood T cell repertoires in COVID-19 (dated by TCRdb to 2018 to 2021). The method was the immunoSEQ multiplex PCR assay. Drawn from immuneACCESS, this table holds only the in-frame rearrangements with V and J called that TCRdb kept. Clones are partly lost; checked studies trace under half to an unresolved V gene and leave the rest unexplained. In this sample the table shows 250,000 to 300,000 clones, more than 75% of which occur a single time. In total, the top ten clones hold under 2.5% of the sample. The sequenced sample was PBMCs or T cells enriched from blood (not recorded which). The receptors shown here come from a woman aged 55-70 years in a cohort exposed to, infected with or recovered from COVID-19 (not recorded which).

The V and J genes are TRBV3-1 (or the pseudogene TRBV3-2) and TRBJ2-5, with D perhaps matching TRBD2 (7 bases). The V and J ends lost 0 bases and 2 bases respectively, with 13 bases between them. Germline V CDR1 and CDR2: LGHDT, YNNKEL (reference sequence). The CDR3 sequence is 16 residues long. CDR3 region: CASSQDGGGGQETQYF. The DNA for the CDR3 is TGTGCCAGCAGCCAAGATGGAGGGGGGGGGCAAGAGACCCAGTACTTC.

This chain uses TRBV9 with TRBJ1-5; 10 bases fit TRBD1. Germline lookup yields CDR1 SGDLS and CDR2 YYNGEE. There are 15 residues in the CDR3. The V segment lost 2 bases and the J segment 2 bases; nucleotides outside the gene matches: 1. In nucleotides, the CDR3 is TGTGCCAGCAGCGTCGGACAGGGGGGCAATCAGCCCCAGCATTTT. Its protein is CASSVGQGGNQPQHF.

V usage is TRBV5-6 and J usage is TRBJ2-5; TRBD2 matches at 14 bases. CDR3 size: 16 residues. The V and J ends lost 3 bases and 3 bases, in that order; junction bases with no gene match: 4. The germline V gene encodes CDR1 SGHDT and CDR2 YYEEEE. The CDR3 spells CASSSPGLAGEETQYF. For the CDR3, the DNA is TGTGCCAGCAGCTCTCCGGGACTAGCGGGAGAAGAGACCCAGTACTTC.

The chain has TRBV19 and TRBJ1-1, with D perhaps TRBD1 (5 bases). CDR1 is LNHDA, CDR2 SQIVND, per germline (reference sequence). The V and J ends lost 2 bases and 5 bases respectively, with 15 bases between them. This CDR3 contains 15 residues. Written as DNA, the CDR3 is TGTGCCAGTAGTATAAAGGCTGGGGGGTGGACTGAAGCTTTCTTT. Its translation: CASSIKAGGWTEAFF.

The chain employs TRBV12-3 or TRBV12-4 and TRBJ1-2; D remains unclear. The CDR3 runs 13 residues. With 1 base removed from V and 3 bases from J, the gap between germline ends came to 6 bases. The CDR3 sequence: CASSLGEDYGYTF. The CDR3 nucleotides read TGTGCCAGCAGTTTAGGGGAGGACTATGGCTACACCTTC.

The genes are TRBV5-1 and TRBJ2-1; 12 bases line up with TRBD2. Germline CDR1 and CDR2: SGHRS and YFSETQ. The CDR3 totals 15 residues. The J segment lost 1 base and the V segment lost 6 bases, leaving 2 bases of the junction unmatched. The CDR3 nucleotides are TGCGCCAGCACTGGGACTAGCGGGTCCTACAATGAGCAGTTCTTC. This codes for CASTGTSGSYNEQFF.

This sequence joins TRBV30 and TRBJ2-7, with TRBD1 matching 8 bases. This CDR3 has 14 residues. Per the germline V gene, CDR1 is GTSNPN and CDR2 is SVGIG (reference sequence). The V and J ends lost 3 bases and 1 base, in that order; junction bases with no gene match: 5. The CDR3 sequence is CAWSPGTGSYEQYF. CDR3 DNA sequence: TGTGCCTGGAGCCCCGGGACAGGATCCTACGAGCAGTACTTC.